One sample yielded the 5 T cell receptor beta chains listed below, sequenced in a study of blood T cell repertoires in COVID-19. Repertoires were generated with immunoSEQ multiplex PCR, while TCRdb's copy carries only in-frame clones and drops some. The data contain 250,000 to 300,000 clones, approximately 87% of them singletons. Sequencing was performed on peripheral blood. The receptor set was obtained from a woman aged 25-40 years with COVID-19, enrolled during active disease.

The V and J genes are TRBV3-1 (or the pseudogene TRBV3-2) and TRBJ1-3, with 9 nucleotides matching TRBD1. V lost 5 bases, J lost 4 bases, and 6 bases stayed unmatched. Germline V gene lookup returns CDR1 LGHDT and CDR2 YNNKEL (reference sequence). The CDR3 loop spans 15 amino acids. CDR3 amino acids: CASSARGQGGNTIYF. The CDR3 nucleotides read TGTGCCAGCAGCGCACGGGGACAGGGAGGAAACACCATATATTTT.

This clone was found once. The V call is TRBV7-9, the J call TRBJ2-2; D call uncertain. With 7 bases removed from V and 1 base from J, the gap between germline ends came to 10 bases. The CDR3 consists of 14 residues. Germline CDR1 SEHNR, CDR2 FQNEAQ (reference sequence). The CDR3 DNA reads TGTGCCAGCAAGCAAATGCAGAACACCGGGGAGCTGTTTTTT. Protein sequence: CASKQMQNTGELFF.

J is TRBJ1-5 and V is TRBV5-1, with D possibly TRBD1 on 5 matching bases. The germline CDR1 and CDR2 sequences are SGHRS and YFSETQ. The CDR3 is made up of 14 amino acids. The V and J ends lost 4 bases and 10 bases respectively, with 18 bases between them. Here the CDR3 DNA reads TGCGCCAGCAGCCCGGGGGGTACTATGGAACCCCAGCATTTT. This sequence encodes CASSPGGTMEPQHF.

J is TRBJ1-1 and V is TRBV29-1; possible D gene TRBD1, 5 bases. The CDR3 loop spans 15 amino acids. The V end was cut by 3 bases, the J end by 0 bases, with 14 bases between. CDR1 is SQVTM and CDR2 is ANQGSEA in the germline V gene. The chain's CDR3 is CSVDSRARVNTEAFF. The CDR3 coding sequence is TGCAGCGTTGATTCCAGGGCTAGGGTGAACACTGAAGCTTTCTTT.

V gene TRBV7-9 combines with J gene TRBJ2-4, with a tentative D call TRBD1 (6 bases). Germline CDR1 SEHNR, CDR2 FQNEAQ (reference sequence). The CDR3 is 11 amino acids. The V gene lost 6 bases and the J gene lost 11 bases, with 11 bases spanning the gap. Here the CDR3 reads CASREGQFQYF. The CDR3 coding sequence is TGTGCCAGCAGGGAAGGACAGTTTCAGTACTTC.